Described below is a single T cell receptor beta chain sequence and its context. This sample is part of a study of blood T cell repertoires in COVID-19. Overall study: Donors in the United States, Italy and Spain gave samples during acute or convalescent COVID-19.

TCRdb's table, derived via immunoSEQ multiplex PCR, lists solely in-frame clones and lacks some. The repertoire holds over 250,000 clones, with about 88% as singletons. Trimming pared 4 bases from V and 0 bases from J, leaving 10 bases between. The germline CDR1 and CDR2 sequences are WNHNN and SYGVQD (reference sequence). This CDR3 region has 15 residues. This chain joins TRBV10-1 and TRBJ1-3, with D tentatively TRBD1 (5 bases). The TCR comes from a woman between 50 and 59 years old who had recovered from COVID-19. Sequenced: PBMCs or T cells enriched from blood (not recorded which). CDR3 sequence reads: CASSGDRTSGNTIYF. CDR3 nucleotide sequence: TGCGCCAGCAGTGGAGACAGAACCTCTGGAAACACCATATATTTT.